This T cell receptor (beta chain) originates from a study of Graves' ophthalmopathy and Graves' hyperthyroidism. Broader study findings: A majority of expanded thyroid clonotypes exceeding 0.001 frequency were likewise present in blood.

The germline gives CDR1 SGHTA, CDR2 FQGNSA. The CDR3 is 11 residues long. V dropped 5 bases and J dropped 7 bases, with 8 bases sitting between them. This clonotype occurred many times. Its target is not known. RNA transcripts were the template, and TCR beta CDR3 regions were amplified from them. An initial RT-PCR round employing HTBI primers preceded a second-round multiplex PCR. One entry per CDR3 protein, called by TCRdb with MiXCR from the multiplex PCR reads. The table includes around 470,000 distinct CDR3 sequences, roughly 14% detected once. Having ophthalmopathy, the donors showed moderate-to-severe activity, CAS ≥3 and NOSPECS ≥4, with disease lasting under 3 months. PBMCs stemmed from 7.5 to 10 ml of fresh peripheral blood.

The chain couples TRBV7-2 to TRBJ1-1; D unresolved. The specimen sequenced was blood. The receptor's source is a woman in her thirties with Graves' ophthalmopathy. The CDR3 loop reads CASSPLNEAFF. CDR3 in DNA: TGTGCCAGCAGCCCGCTCAATGAAGCTTTCTTT.